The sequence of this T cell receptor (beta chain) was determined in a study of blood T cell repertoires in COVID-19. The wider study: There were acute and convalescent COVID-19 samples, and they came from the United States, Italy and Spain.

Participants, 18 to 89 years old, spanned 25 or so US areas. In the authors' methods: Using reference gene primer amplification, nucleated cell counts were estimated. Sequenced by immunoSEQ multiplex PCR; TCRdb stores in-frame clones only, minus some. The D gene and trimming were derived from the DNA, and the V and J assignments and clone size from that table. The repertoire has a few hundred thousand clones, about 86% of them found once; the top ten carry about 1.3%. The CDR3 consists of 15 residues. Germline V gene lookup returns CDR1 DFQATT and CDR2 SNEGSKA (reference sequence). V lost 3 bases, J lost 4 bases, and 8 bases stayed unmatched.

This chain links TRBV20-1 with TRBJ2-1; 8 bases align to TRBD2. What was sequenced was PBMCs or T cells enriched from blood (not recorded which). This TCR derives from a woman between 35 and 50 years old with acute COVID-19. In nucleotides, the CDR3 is TGCAGTGCTAGTGCTGCGGGAGGACCTTACAATGAGCAGTTCTTC. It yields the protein CSASAAGGPYNEQFF.